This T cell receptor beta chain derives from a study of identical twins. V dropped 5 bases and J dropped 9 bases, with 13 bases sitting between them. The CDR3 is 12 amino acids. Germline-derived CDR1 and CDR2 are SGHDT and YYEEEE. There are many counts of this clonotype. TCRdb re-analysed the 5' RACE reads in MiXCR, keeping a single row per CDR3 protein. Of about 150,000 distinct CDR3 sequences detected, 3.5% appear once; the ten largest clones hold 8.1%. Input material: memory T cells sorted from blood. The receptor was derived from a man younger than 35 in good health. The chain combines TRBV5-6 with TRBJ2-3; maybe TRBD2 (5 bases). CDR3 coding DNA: TGTGCCAGCAGTTCTCCGGGATCCACGCAGTATTTT. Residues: CASSSPGSTQYF.